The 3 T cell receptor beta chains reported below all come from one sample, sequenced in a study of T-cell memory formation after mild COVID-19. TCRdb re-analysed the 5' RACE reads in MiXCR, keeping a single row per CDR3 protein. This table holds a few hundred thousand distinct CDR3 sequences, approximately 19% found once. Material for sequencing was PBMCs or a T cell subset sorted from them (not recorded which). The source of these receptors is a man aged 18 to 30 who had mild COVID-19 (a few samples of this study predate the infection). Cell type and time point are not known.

The CDR3 loop reads CASSFGTSGDQETQYF. As DNA, the CDR3 is TGTGCCAGCAGCTTCGGGACTAGCGGGGACCAAGAGACCCAGTACTTC. The chain links TRBV7-9 to TRBJ2-5, with 13 bases aligning to TRBD2. Germline CDR1 is SEHNR and CDR2 is FQNEAQ (reference sequence). The CDR3 covers 16 residues. V dropped 3 bases and J dropped 0; count of bases not matched to a gene: 1.

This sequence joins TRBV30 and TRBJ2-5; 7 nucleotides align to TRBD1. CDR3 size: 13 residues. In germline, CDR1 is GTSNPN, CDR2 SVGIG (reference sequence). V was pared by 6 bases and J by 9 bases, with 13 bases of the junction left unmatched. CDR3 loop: CACPGQAPKAQYF. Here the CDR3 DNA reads TGTGCCTGTCCAGGACAGGCCCCAAAGGCCCAGTACTTC.

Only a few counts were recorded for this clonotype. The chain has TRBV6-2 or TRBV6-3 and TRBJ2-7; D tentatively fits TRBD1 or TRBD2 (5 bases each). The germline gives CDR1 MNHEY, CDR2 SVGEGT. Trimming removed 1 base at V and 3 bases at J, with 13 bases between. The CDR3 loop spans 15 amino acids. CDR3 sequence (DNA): TGTGCCAGCAGTTACTTACCGGGACGGAGCTACGAGCAGTACGTC. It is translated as CASSYLPGRSYEQYV.